This TCR beta chain was captured by sequencing in a study of a mutant IDH1 vaccine in newly diagnosed glioma listed by TCRdb under 2021. About the investigation overall: Vaccination started 4-6 weeks after radiotherapy alone, or was given together with temozolomide cycles in the groups whose treatment included chemotherapy. The roughly 34 treated patients were approximately 62% male and roughly 40% female, with a mean age of approximately 38 years. Prior to enrollment, patients had been given standard therapy consisting of radiotherapy alone, temozolomide alone, or radiochemotherapy with temozolomide, with the combination given to most patients. The week-35 safety follow-up took place at visit V12, and the week-47 end of study took place at visit V13. Peripheral blood samples were drawn at six visits, namely V03 (baseline), V05, V07, V10, V12 and V13. For exploratory analyses, about two dozen treated patients had longitudinal TCRB deep sequencing done wherever samples were available. Overall study results and their limits: Selection of PBMC samples for TCRB deep sequencing was based on availability. Changes in the top peripheral T cell clonotypes picked up by TCRB sequencing did not appear to be linked to pseudoprogression. The authors noted that analyses of patient blood samples could not be reproduced because of sample limitations. Immune responses induced by the vaccine were seen in around 94% of patients across multiple MHC alleles.

For this clone: No cognate antigen has been identified for it. No much larger clone is present one base from it, and per-base qualities are unavailable.

The germline V gene supplies CDR1 MNHEY and CDR2 SVGAGI. Germline trimming: 8 bases from V, 6 bases from J; junction bases outside gene matches: 8. Taken from cysteine to phenylalanine, the CDR3 has 14 residues. CDR3 DNA only is kept here, 42 bases in frame from base 1. Library prep was done by the immunoSEQ multiplex PCR assay. Following the manufacturer's protocol, the hsTCRB Kit was used to amplify rearranged TCR beta chain sequences. An Illumina MiSeq was used to sequence the TCRB libraries. The authors' pipeline ran thus. The kit vendor's proprietary platform handled demultiplexing, trimming and gene mapping. Sourced from immuneACCESS, this table was stored by TCRdb with only in-frame sequences that have V and J called. A share of the clones is absent; for the studies checked, an unresolved V gene accounts for under half, and the remainder has no known explanation. V and J calls and clone size are copied from that table; D and trimming were computed from the DNA. Counted in this sample were approximately 47,000 clones; 88% of them appeared once. 4.5% to 6% of the sample is held by the ten biggest clonotypes.

The time point label on this specimen signifies: week 35, safety follow-up. A 20-mer mutant IDH1 peptide at 300 micrograms in Montanide made up each vaccine dose, which was injected subcutaneously together with topical imiquimod. Patients received eight vaccinations in weeks 1, 3, 5, 7, 11, 15, 19 and 23, corresponding to visits V03 through V10. Newly diagnosed WHO grade 3 or 4 IDH1-mutant astrocytomas showing loss of nuclear ATRX were present in the donors. The samples were drawn from NOA16, a multicentre, single-arm, open-label phase I trial in Germany that tested a mutant IDH1 peptide vaccine in humans for the first time. Genomic DNA for TCRB sequencing was isolated from EDTA blood with the DNeasy Blood and Tissue Kit.

This sequence originates from a woman between 40 and 55 years old with glioma. The chain was built from TRBV6-5 and TRBJ2-2; 8 nucleotides in the junction match TRBD2. Here the sequenced sample was PBMCs, taken from a glioma patient whose treatment included an IDH1 peptide vaccine. The nucleotide sequence reads TGTGCCAGCCGAGCCAGCGGGAGAGCCGGGGAGCTGTTTTTT. The encoded protein is CASRASGRAGELFF.